This TCR beta chain was found in a study of shared clonotypes between healthy human individuals. V lost 0 bases and J lost 8, with 10 bases in between. The CDR3 spans 13 residues. Germline V gene sequence: CDR1 MNHEY, CDR2 SVGAGI. The protocol was immunoSEQ multiplex PCR, while the TCRdb copy is restricted to in-frame clones and leaves out a portion. The sample consists of under 350,000 clones, roughly 84% of them appearing once. This chain connects TRBV6-5 to TRBJ1-2; no reliable D call. This clonotype originated in a man aged 18 to 35 in good health. Specimen: memory CD8+ T cells sorted from blood. Subset: CD45RO+ cells pooled with CCR7-negative TemRA cells. This CDR3 is CASSYSEGLGYTF. The CDR3 bases are TGTGCCAGCAGTTACTCAGAGGGTCTGGGCTACACCTTC.